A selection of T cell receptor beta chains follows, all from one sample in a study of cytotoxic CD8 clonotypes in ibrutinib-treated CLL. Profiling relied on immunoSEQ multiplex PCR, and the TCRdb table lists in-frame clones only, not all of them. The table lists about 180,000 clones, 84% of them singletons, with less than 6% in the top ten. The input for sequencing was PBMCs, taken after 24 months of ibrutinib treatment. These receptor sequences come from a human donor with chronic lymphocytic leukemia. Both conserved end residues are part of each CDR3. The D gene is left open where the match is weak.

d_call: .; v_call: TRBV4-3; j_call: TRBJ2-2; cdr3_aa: CASSRRVYGGELFF
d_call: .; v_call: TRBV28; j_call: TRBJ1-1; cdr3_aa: CASSLRVTEAFF
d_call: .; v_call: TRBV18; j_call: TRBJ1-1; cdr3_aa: CASSRPATEAFF
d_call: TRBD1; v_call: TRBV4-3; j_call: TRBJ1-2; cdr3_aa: CASSQPDRGNYGYTF
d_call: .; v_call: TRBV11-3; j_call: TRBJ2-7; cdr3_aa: CASSLDRMEQYF
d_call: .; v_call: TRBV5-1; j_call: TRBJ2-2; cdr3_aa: CASSLDPNTGELFF
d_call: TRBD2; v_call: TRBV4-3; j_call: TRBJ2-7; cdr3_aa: CASSRDVSGRAEQYF
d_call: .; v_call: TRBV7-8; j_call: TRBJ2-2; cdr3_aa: CASSLVPAAGELFF
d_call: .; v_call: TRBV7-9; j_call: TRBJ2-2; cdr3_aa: CASSPGLGNTGELFF
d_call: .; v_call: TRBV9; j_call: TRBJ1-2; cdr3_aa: CASSVGNDYGYTF
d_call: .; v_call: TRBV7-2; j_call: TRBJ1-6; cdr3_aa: CASSADPNSPLHF
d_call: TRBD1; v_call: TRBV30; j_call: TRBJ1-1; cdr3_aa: CAWLGQENTEAFF
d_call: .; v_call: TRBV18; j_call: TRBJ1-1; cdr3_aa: CASSPMTGNTEAFF
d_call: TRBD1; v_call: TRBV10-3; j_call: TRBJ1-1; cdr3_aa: CAIRRTGVQTEAFF
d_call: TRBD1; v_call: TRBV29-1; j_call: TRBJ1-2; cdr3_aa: CSGRDRDYVGYTF
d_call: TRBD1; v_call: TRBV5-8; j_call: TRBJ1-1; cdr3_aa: CASSFGGTALGEGAFF
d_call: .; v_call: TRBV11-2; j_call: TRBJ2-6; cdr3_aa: CASTGTGANVLTF
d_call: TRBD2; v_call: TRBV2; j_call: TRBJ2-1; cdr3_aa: CASSHERGLGNEQFF
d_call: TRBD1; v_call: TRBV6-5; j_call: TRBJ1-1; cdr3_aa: CASRPDRGQNTEAFF
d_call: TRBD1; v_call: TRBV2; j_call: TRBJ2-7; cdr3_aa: CASSARTGVQYF
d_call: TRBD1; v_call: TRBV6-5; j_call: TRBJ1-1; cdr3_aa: CASSSPGTGNTEAFF
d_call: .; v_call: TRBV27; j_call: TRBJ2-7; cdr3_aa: CASSSLMGRVSYEQYF
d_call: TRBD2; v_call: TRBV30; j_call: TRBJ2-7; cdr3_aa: CAWTSLGASGNYEQYF
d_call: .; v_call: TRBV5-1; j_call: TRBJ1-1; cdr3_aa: CASSLVGGAGTEAFF
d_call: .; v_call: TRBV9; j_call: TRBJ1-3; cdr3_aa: CASSPFLGGIGENTIYF
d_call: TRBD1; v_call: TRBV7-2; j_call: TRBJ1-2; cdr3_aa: CASSLSWTGGGGYTF
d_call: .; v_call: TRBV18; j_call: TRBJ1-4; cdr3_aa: CASSPQGPEKLFF
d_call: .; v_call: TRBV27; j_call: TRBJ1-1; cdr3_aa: CASSYQGSNTEAFF
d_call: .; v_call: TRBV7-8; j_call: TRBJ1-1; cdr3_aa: CASSKSENTEAFF
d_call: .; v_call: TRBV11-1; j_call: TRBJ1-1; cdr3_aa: CASSLERGYTEAFF
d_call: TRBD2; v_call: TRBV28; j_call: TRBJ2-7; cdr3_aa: CASSTIAGTHEQYF
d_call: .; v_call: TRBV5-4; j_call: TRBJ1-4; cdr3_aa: CASSLGPNEKLFF
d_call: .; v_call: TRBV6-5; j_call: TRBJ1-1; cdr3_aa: CASSYSVGAEAFF
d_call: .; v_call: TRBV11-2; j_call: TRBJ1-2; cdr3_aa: CASSPTQGRRAGYTF
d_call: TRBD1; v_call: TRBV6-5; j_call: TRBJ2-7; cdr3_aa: CASRDNRGYEQYF
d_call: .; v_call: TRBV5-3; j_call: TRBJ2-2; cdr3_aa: CARSALIWGGELFF
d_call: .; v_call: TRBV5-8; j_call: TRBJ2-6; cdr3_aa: CANLEGGLRGANVLTF
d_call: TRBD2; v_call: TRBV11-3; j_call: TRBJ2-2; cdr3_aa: CASSSRERTGELFF
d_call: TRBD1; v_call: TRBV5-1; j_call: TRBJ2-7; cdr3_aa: CASSNNRGSHEQYF
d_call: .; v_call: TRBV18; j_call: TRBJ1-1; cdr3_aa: CASSPRNLGSGTNTEAFF
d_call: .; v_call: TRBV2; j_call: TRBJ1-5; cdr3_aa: CASSEAGERRQPQHF
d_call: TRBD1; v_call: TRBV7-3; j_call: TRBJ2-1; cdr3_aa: CASSSKSGTGNNEQFF
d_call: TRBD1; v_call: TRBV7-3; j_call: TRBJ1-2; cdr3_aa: CASSRQGPLYGYTF
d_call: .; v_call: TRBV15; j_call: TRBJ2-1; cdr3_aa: CATSRDEVGAQFF
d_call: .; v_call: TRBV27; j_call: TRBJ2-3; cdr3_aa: CASKVPTGHDTQYF
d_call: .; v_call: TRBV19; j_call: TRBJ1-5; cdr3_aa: CASSVRQDRSNQPQHF
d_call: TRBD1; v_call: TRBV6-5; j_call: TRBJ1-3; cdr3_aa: CASSFGQGNSGNTIYF
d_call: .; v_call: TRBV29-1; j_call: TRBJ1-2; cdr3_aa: CSGGGPNYGYTF
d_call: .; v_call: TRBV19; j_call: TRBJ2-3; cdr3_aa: CASSTPASTDTQYF
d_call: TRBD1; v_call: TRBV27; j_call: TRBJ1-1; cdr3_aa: CASSDRVLMNTEAFF
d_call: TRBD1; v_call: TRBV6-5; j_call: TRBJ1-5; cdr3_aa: CASSFPGTAQGAQHF
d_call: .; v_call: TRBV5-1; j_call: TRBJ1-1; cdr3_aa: CASSLVLATEAFF
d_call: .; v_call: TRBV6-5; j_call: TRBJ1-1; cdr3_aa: CASSYSLTRVTEAFF
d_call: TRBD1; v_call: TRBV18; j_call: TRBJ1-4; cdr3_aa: CASSPPGTAQNEKLFF
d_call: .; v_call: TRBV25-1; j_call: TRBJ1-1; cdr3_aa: CASSEDGFRAEAFF
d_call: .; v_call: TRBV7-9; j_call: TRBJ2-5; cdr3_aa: CASSLVRETQYF
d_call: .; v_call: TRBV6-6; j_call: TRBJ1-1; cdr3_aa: CASSYGQRMNTEAFF